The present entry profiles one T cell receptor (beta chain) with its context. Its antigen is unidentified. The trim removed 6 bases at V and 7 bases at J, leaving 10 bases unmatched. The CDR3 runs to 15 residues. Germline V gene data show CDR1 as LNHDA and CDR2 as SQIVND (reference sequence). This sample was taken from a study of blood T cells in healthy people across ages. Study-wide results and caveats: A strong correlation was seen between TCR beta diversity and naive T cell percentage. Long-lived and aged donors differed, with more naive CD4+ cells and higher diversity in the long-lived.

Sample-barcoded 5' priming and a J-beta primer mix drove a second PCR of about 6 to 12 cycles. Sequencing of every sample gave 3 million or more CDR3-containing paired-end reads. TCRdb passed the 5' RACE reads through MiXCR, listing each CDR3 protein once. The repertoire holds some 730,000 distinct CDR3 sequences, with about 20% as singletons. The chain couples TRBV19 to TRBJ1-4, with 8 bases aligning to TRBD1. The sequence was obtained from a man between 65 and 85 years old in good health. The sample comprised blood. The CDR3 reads CASSRKAGGGEKLFF. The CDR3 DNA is TGTGCCAGTAGCCGCAAAGCAGGGGGCGGTGAAAAACTGTTTTTT.